Each of the 14 T cell receptor beta chains below was sequenced from the same sample in a study of cytotoxic CD8 clonotypes in ibrutinib-treated CLL. TCRdb's table, derived via immunoSEQ multiplex PCR, lists solely in-frame clones and lacks some. Among some 350,000 clones listed, about 61% were seen once. Sequenced here: PBMCs, sampled after 36 months of ibrutinib treatment. The receptors here all came from a human donor with chronic lymphocytic leukemia.

Here the CDR3 reads CASSKHPDRVPSSPLHF. In DNA form, the CDR3 reads TGTGCCAGTAGTAAGCATCCCGACAGGGTACCCAGTTCACCCCTCCACTTT. J is TRBJ1-6 and V is TRBV19; 7 bases are a match to TRBD1. The CDR3 runs 17 residues. The germline V gene encodes CDR1 LNHDA and CDR2 SQIVND (reference sequence). V gave up 4 bases and J gave up 9 bases; unmatched junction bases: 15.

This chain connects TRBV6-6 to TRBJ2-5; the D call may be TRBD1 or TRBD2 (6 bases each). The V end lost 5 bases, the J end lost 5 bases, and 18 bases lay between the germline ends. In germline, CDR1 is MNHNY, CDR2 SVGAGI (reference sequence). The CDR3 is 15 residues long. For the CDR3, the DNA is TGTGCCAGCAGTATCCCGAGGGGGGCGAGCGAGACCCAGTACTTC. Its protein product is CASSIPRGASETQYF.

The rearrangement uses TRBV7-2 and TRBJ2-7, with D possibly being TRBD1 (6 bases). V lost 5 bases and J 2 bases, leaving 16 bases between the germline ends. The CDR3 runs 15 residues. The germline V gene has CDR1 SGHTA and CDR2 FQGNSA. The CDR3 sequence: CASSHKGDMTYEQYF. The CDR3 bases are TGTGCCAGCAGCCATAAGGGGGACATGACCTACGAGCAGTACTTC. The full variable domain, in which reference TRBV7-2 and TRBJ2-7 provide the parts outside the CDR3, is GAGVSQSPSNKVTEKGKDVELRCDPISGHTALYWYRQSLGQGLEFLIYFQGNSAPDKSGLPSDRFSAERTGGSVSTLTIQRTQQEDSAVYLCASSHKGDMTYEQYFGPGTRLTVT.

This clone occurred once. The genes are TRBV5-1 and TRBJ2-2; D is unclear. Trimming stripped 1 base from V and 3 bases from J, with 7 bases between. Germline-derived CDR1 and CDR2 are SGHRS and YFSETQ. The CDR3 sequence is 14 residues long. CDR3 sequence reads: CASSLRPDTGELFF. CDR3 in DNA: TGCGCCAGCAGCTTGCGGCCAGACACCGGGGAGCTGTTTTTT.

The gene calls are TRBV4-1 and TRBJ1-6; TRBD1 agrees at 9 bases. This CDR3 contains 16 residues. The V gene end was trimmed by 1 base and the J gene end by 6 bases; junction bases not matched to a gene: 4. Germline V gene sequence: CDR1 MGHRA, CDR2 YSYEKL. CDR3 bases: TGCGCCAGCAGCCAAGGCGAGGACAGGGGTAATTCACCCCTCCACTTT. Translation: CASSQGEDRGNSPLHF.

This chain connects TRBV7-8 to TRBJ2-3; D remains unclear. The V gene lost 7 bases and the J gene lost 0 bases, with 2 bases spanning the gap. CDR1 and CDR2 from the germline V gene are SGHVS and FQNEAQ. This CDR3 is built from 11 residues. CDR3 region: CASKSTDTQYF. The CDR3 region has the DNA TGTGCCAGCAAGAGCACAGATACGCAGTATTTT.

The rearrangement uses TRBV6-5 and TRBJ2-2; D is unclear. The germline gives CDR1 MNHEY, CDR2 SVGAGI. V lost 7 bases, J lost 5 bases, and 2 bases lay in between. CDR3 length equals 10 residues. The CDR3 loop reads CASTTGELFF. CDR3 DNA: TGTGCCAGCACAACCGGGGAGCTGTTTTTT.

The chain recombines TRBV7-2 with TRBJ2-1; 9 bases are shared with TRBD2. The CDR3 loop spans 18 amino acids. V was clipped by 5 bases and J by 6 bases; unmatched bases: 17. Germline CDR1 and CDR2: SGHTA and FQGNSA. The CDR3 region has the DNA TGTGCCAGCAGCCCGAGAAGCATACTAGCGGGTACGGCCAATGAGCAGTTCTTC. Translating gives CASSPRSILAGTANEQFF.

This clone occurred once. The chain couples TRBV18 to TRBJ1-2; D may be TRBD1 (6 bases). The CDR3 covers 14 residues. The V gene lost 6 bases and the J gene lost 8 bases, with 19 bases spanning the gap. CDR1 is KGHSH, CDR2 LQKENI, per germline. In DNA, the CDR3 is TGTGCCAGCTCCATAAGTCCGAGCGGGGGCGGCTACACCTTC. Amino acids: CASSISPSGGGYTF.

This rearrangement joins TRBV9 to TRBJ1-1, with D possibly matching TRBD1 (5 bases). Trimming left V 3 bases short and J 4 bases short, with 10 bases between. Germline CDR1 is SGDLS and CDR2 is YYNGEE. This CDR3 is 13 amino acids long. The CDR3 sequence: CASSARVGTEAFF. The CDR3 nucleotides read TGTGCCAGCAGCGCCAGGGTCGGCACTGAAGCTTTCTTT.

The gene calls are TRBV19 and TRBJ1-2; D possibly corresponds to TRBD1 (6 bases). Germline V gene lookup returns CDR1 LNHDA and CDR2 SQIVND (reference sequence). Trimming left V 6 bases short and J 4 bases short, with 36 bases between. The CDR3 runs 21 residues. The chain's CDR3 is CASRRKTDSKAGWTSSYGYTF. The CDR3 DNA reads as TGTGCCAGTAGACGGAAAACGGACAGTAAGGCGGGGTGGACCTCCTCCTATGGCTACACCTTC.

This clone was counted once. The genes are TRBV19 and TRBJ2-7; D not resolved. The CDR3 is made up of 11 amino acids. The V end was cut by 8 bases, the J end by 4 bases, with 9 bases between. From germline, CDR1 is LNHDA and CDR2 SQIVND (reference sequence). The CDR3 DNA reads as TGTGCCAGTTACGACGGTTACGAGCAGTACTTC. It translates to CASYDGYEQYF.

The J gene is TRBJ1-1, the V gene TRBV5-1, with a possible D match to TRBD1 (5 bases). The CDR3 has 14 residues. With 0 bases removed from V and 6 bases from J, the gap between germline ends came to 12 bases. Germline-derived CDR1 and CDR2 are SGHRS and YFSETQ. For the CDR3, the DNA is TGCGCCAGCAGCTTGGAAGCAGGGATCCCTGAAGCTTTCTTT. Amino acids: CASSLEAGIPEAFF.

The chain carries TRBV5-1 and TRBJ2-6; TRBD2 is a possible D gene (5 bases). The CDR3 totals 16 residues. Trimming stripped 0 bases from V and 4 bases from J, with 11 bases between. Germline CDR1 SGHRS, CDR2 YFSETQ. The CDR3 protein is CASSLESGSGANVLTF. In DNA form, the CDR3 reads TGCGCCAGCAGCTTGGAGTCGGGGTCCGGGGCCAACGTCCTGACTTTC.